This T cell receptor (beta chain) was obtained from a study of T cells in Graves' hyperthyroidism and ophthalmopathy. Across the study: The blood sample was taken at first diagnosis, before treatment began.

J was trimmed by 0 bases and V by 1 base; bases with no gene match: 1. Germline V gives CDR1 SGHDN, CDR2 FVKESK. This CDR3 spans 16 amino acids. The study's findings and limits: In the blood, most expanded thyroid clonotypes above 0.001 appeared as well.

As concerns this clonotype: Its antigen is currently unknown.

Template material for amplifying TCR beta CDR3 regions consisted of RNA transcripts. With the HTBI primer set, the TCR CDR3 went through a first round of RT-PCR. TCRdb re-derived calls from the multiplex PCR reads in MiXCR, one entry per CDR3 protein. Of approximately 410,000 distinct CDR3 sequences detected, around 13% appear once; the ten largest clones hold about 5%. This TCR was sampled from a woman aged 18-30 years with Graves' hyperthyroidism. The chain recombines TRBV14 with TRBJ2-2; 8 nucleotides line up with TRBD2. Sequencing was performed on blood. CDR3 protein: CASSQARGANTGELFF. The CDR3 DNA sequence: TGTGCCAGCAGCCAAGCGCGGGGGGCGAACACCGGGGAGCTGTTTTTT.